This T cell receptor (beta chain) was sequenced for a study of PD-1 blockade in classical Hodgkin lymphoma. The wider study: On a schedule of every 2 weeks, patients received nivolumab 3 mg/kg intravenously. General study results and limits: Complete responders started with a diversity level that resembled newly diagnosed patients at baseline. Compared with healthy donors, newly diagnosed patients reportedly showed lower baseline TCR diversity.

The table came from immunoSEQ multiplex PCR; TCRdb's copy has only in-frame clones and leaves some out. The data contain under 40,000 clones, 76% of them seen just once; the ten biggest clones take up 16%. Every patient experienced relapse after autologous stem cell transplantation, and brentuximab vedotin exposure varied. The CDR3 is made up of 16 amino acids. From germline, CDR1 is PRHDT and CDR2 FYEKMQ (reference sequence). V was pared by 4 bases and J by 1 base, with 6 bases of the junction left unmatched. In the case of this clone: Its specificity is unknown.

The sample consisted of peripheral blood mononuclear cells (PBMCs), taken before the second cycle of nivolumab. V is TRBV13 and J is TRBJ2-1; TRBD1 aligns across 8 bases. The clonotype comes from a human donor with classical Hodgkin lymphoma. CDR3 in amino acids: CASSSYWTGSYNEQFF. The CDR3 DNA follows: TGTGCCAGCAGCTCATACTGGACAGGGTCCTACAATGAGCAGTTCTTC.